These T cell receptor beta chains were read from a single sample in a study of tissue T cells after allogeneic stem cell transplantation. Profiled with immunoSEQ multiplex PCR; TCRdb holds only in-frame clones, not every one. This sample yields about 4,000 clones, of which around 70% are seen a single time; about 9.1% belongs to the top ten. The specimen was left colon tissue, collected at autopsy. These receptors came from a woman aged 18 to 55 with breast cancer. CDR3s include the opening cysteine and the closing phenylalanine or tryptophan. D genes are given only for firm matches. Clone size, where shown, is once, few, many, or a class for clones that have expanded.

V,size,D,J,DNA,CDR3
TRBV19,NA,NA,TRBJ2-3,TGTGCCAGTAGGGTAGCTGGGGCAGATACGCAGTATTTT,CASRVAGADTQYF
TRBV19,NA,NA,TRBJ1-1,TGTGCCACCCTAGACAGAGGGAGGTACAACACTGAAGCTTTCTTT,CATLDRGRYNTEAFF
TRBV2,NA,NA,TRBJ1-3,TGTGCCAGCAGTGAGGAGGGGGATGGAAACACCATATATTTT,CASSEEGDGNTIYF
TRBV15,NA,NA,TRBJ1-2,TGTGCCACCAGCAGAGATGAGTTGGGCTACACCTTC,CATSRDELGYTF
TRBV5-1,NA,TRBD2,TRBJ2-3,TGCGCCAGCAGCTTGGGGGGACGCGGGAGGGCCGGGGATACGCAGTATTTT,CASSLGGRGRAGDTQYF
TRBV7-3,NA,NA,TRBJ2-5,TGTGCCAGCAGCTCACCTGGGGAGACCCAGTACTTC,CASSSPGETQYF
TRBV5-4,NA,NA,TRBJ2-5,TGTGCCAGCAGCTTGGGCATAACCCAAGAGACCCAGTACTTC,CASSLGITQETQYF
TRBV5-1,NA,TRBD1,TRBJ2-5,TGCGCCAGCAGCATCCAGGGGGCCGAAGAGACCCAGTACTTC,CASSIQGAEETQYF
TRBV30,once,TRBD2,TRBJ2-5,TGTGCCTGGAGTCCTCGTCGGAGCGGGAGAGAGACCCAGTACTTC,CAWSPRRSGRETQYF
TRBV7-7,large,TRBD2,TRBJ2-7,TGTGCTAGCAGCTTGTCTAGCGGCCCAGCCTACGAGCAGTACTTC,CASSLSSGPAYEQYF
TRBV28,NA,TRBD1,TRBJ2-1,TGTGCCAGCAGATCCAGGGGACAGGGGGCTAATGAGCAGTTCTTC,CASRSRGQGANEQFF
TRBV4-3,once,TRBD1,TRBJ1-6,TGCGCCAGCAGCCAACTGGACAGGAGCTCCTATAATTCACCCCTCCACTTT,CASSQLDRSSYNSPLHF
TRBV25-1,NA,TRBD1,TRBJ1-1,TGTGCCAGCTTGCAGGGGGTGGGAGTGAACACTGAAGCTTTCTTT,CASLQGVGVNTEAFF
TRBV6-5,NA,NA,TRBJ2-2,TGTGCCAGCCTTCCGTCCCCCGGGACCGGGGAGCTGTTTTTT,CASLPSPGTGELFF
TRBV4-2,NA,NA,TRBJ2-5,TGTGCCAGCAGCCAAGAACCCTTGGCAGCGGAGCAAGAGACCCAGTACTTC,CASSQEPLAAEQETQYF
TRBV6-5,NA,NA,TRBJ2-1,TGTGCCAGCGCATACATGTCTAGCTCCTACAATGAGCAGTTCTTC,CASAYMSSSYNEQFF
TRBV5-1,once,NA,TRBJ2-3,TGCGCCAGCAGTCTTAATCAAGATACGCAGTATTTT,CASSLNQDTQYF
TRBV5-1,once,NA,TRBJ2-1,TGCGCCAGCAGCTGGGGACTTTCCAGCTCCTACAATGAGCAGTTCTTC,CASSWGLSSSYNEQFF
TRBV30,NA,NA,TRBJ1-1,TGTGCCTGGCGGGGTTTGAACACTGAAGCTTTCTTT,CAWRGLNTEAFF
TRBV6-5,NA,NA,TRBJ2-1,TGTGCCAGCAGTTACGGCGGGGAGGACAATGAGCAGTTCTTC,CASSYGGEDNEQFF
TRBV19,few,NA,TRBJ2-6,TGTGCCAGTAGAAAGGGGGACTCTGGGGCCAACGTCCTGACTTTC,CASRKGDSGANVLTF
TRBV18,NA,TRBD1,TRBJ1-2,TGTGCCAGCTCACCAACAGGACAGGGGTTTGGTGCTAACTATGGCTACACCTTC,CASSPTGQGFGANYGYTF
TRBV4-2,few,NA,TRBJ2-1,TGTGCCAGCAGCCAGTACGTCGACAATGAGCAGTTCTTC,CASSQYVDNEQFF
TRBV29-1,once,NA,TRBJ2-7,TGCAGCGTTGGGTCGACTAGGTCCGAGCAGTACTTC,CSVGSTRSEQYF
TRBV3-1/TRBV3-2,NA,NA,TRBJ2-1,TGTGCCAGCAGCCCCGTGGGCAATGAGCAGTTCTTC,CASSPVGNEQFF
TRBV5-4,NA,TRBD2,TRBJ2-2,TGTGCCAGCAGCCCCCCCCCGGGGAGGGGCGGGGAGCTGTTTTTT,CASSPPPGRGGELFF
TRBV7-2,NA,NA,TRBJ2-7,TGTGCCAGCAGCCTTACCTACGGGCGCGAGCAGTACTTC,CASSLTYGREQYF
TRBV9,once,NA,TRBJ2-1,TGTGCCAGCAGCAGCACCGACAGGACCCCGGGGGATGAGCAGTTCTTC,CASSSTDRTPGDEQFF
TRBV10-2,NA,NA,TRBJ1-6,TGCGCCAGCAGTGAGTCCCCTCGAAGTGTGGGGTATAATTCACCCCTCCACTTT,CASSESPRSVGYNSPLHF
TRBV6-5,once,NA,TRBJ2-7,TGTGCCAGCAAAAGGACCGCAAGCCCCACCTACGAGCAGTACTTC,CASKRTASPTYEQYF
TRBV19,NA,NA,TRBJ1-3,TGTGCCAGTACACCGGAGATAGCTGGAAACACCATATATTTT,CASTPEIAGNTIYF
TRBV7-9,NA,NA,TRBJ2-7,TGTGCCAGCAGCTTAGACATTTACGAGCAGTACTTC,CASSLDIYEQYF
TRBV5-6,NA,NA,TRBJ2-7,TGTGCCAGCAGCATACGGACAGTAGAGCAGTACTTC,CASSIRTVEQYF
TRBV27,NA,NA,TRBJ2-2,TGTGCCAGCAGCTATACCCCCCCGCGGACCGGGGAGCTGTTTTTT,CASSYTPPRTGELFF
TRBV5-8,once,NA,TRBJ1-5,TGTGCCAGCAGCTTGAGGTTGGGGGACCAGCCCCAGCATTTT,CASSLRLGDQPQHF
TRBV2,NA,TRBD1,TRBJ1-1,TGTGCCAGCAGCCGATTTGGACAGGGGAACACTGAAGCTTTCTTT,CASSRFGQGNTEAFF
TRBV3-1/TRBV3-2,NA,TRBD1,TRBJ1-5,TGTGCCAGCGCCAGGGGGCGGCAGAATCAGCCCCAGCATTTT,CASARGRQNQPQHF
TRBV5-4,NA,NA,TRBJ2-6,TGTGCCAGCAGCTTGAAACTGGAATCTGGGGCCAACGTCCTGACTTTC,CASSLKLESGANVLTF
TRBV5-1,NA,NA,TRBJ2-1,TGCGCCAGCAGCTTGGAAGTTCCGTCGGCAGGCACTGAGCAGTTCTTC,CASSLEVPSAGTEQFF
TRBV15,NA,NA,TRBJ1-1,TGTGCCACCAGCAGACGGGGAGGTAGTATGAACACTGAAGCTTTCTTT,CATSRRGGSMNTEAFF
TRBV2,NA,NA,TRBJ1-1,TGTGCCAGCAGCCCAAGTTACACTGAAGCTTTCTTT,CASSPSYTEAFF
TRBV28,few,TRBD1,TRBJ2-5,TGTGCCAGCAGCAAGGACAGGAAAGAGACCCAGTACTTC,CASSKDRKETQYF
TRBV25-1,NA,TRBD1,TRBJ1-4,TGTGCCAGCAGTGATCCAGGACAGGGCTCAAATGAAAAACTGTTTTTT,CASSDPGQGSNEKLFF
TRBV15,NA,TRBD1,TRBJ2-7,TGTGCCACCAGCAGAGATCGGACAGGGAGTAGCGAGCAGTACTTC,CATSRDRTGSSEQYF
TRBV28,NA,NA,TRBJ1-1,TGTGCCAGCGAACGGGGTCGGGGGTACACTGAAGCTTTCTTT,CASERGRGYTEAFF
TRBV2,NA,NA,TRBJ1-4,TGTGCCAGCAGCGAACTAAATGTAGGGGTCGGGGAAAAACTGTTTTTT,CASSELNVGVGEKLFF
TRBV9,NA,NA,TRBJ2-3,TGTGCCAGCAGCGTAGGAGGAACAGATACGCAGTATTTT,CASSVGGTDTQYF
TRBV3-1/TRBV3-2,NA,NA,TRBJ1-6,TGTGCCAGCAGCCAAAATGCGGGGGTGGGTTCACCCCTCCACTTT,CASSQNAGVGSPLHF
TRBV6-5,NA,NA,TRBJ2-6,TGTGCCAGCAGGACTGGGGCCAACGTCCTGACTTTC,CASRTGANVLTF
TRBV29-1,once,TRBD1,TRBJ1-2,TGCAGCGTTGGGGAGGGGGCGCCCGATGGCTACACCTTC,CSVGEGAPDGYTF
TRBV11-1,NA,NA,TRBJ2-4,TGTGCCAGCAGCGCGCGAGACAGGGCCAAAAACATTCAGTACTTC,CASSARDRAKNIQYF
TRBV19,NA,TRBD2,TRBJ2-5,TGTGCCAGTAGGTCGGGGACTAGCGCCTACGAGACCCAGTACTTC,CASRSGTSAYETQYF
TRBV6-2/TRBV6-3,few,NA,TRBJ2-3,TGTGCCAGCAGTTACGGGCCCCAGCTCCCAGATACGCAGTATTTT,CASSYGPQLPDTQYF
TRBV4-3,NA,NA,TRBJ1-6,TGCGCCAGCAGCCACACAGGGAGAAATTCACCCCTCCACTTT,CASSHTGRNSPLHF
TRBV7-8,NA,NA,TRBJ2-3,TGTGCCAGCAGCTTCCTGGCCATCACAGATACGCAGTATTTT,CASSFLAITDTQYF
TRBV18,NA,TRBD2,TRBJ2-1,TGTGCCAGCTCACCCGGACTAGCGGGTGAGCAGTTCTTC,CASSPGLAGEQFF
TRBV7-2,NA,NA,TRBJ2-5,TGTGCCAGCAGCTTAGATGGGGGGATCGTGGAGACCCAGTACTTC,CASSLDGGIVETQYF
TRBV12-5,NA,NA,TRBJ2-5,TGTGCTAGTGGTTTGAGCGGCCAAGAGACCCAGTACTTC,CASGLSGQETQYF
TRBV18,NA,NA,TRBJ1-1,TGTGCCAGCTCACCTGACAATTTGAACACTGAAGCTTTCTTT,CASSPDNLNTEAFF